This TCR beta chain stems from a study of monozygotic twins with inflammatory bowel disease (dated by TCRdb to about 2019). Study-wide context: In total, roughly 30 monozygotic twin pairs made up the full study: 19 Danish pairs, all IBD-discordant, plus nine German pairs, of which four were IBD-concordant and five were IBD-discordant. Within discordant pairs, disease-associated traits were sought mainly by comparing IBD patients with their genetically identical healthy co-twins. Each individual had, on average, about 151 000 unique TCRalpha sequences and 181 000 unique TCRbeta sequences available for analysis. General findings and caveats noted by the study authors: A decrease in TCRbeta repertoire diversity, as measured by inverse Simpson index, was observed in IBD patients compared with their healthy co-twins. The results gave no support for a single strong signal or clonotype linked to IBD. Background noise and inter-individual variability may have been introduced into the repertoires by the differing immunosuppressive treatments among patients. Repertoire similarity did not differ between concordant and discordant twins, possibly due to limited statistical power. Distinction between different T cell subtypes could not be achieved in the analysis. Compared with healthy twins, IBD patients shared fewer clonotypes with other individuals, and the difference was most pronounced in patients with signs of disease activity.

From each donor, an approximately 2.3 ml peripheral blood sample was drawn into PAXgene tubes and stored at -80 degrees C. Without T cell sorting, total RNA was isolated from whole blood using the PAXgene blood miRNA kit on an automated QIAcube. Peripheral blood from monozygotic twin pairs concordant or discordant for inflammatory bowel disease was subjected to deep TCRalpha and TCRbeta repertoire profiling with unique molecular barcoding. Smoking habits were recorded for all twin pairs, and each individual was classified as a current, former or never smoker. Concerning this clonotype: Its cognate antigen has yet to be identified.

Receptors were amplified or captured by 5' RACE. For each TCR library, 3,000 to 4,000 ng of total RNA was used. For each sample, cDNA synthesis with SMARTScribe reverse transcriptase was split into eight separate reactions. Unique molecular identifiers containing a 6-nucleotide sample barcode were introduced through template switching during cDNA synthesis. Amplification of TCRalpha and TCRbeta cDNA involved two nested PCRs of around 15 and 9 cycles, and each PCR was followed by bead purification. Before amplification, the cDNA was treated with uracil DNA-glycosylase and purified using the QIAquick PCR purification kit. The second PCR added Illumina TruSeq-compatible adapters along with sample-specific barcodes. TapeStation and Qubit were used to check library quality and concentration, and about 4.5 ng of each library was pooled. The pooled libraries were sequenced with 2 x 100 bp reads and custom sequencing primers on an Illumina HiSeq2500 single-index Rapid Run. On the study's bioinformatics: UMI-based consensus assembly with MiGEC version 1.2.6 was used to correct PCR and sequencing errors. V(D)J alignment, clonotype assembly and CDR3 extraction were performed with MiXCR version 2.1.1. To normalise gene usage, clonotype sharing and MAIT/NKT TCR abundance, the analysis used the top 1000, 10 000 and 20 000 clonotypes per sample. Diversity was computed as the inverse Simpson index with the vegan R package after downsampling to 27 000 UMIs. Paired Mann-Whitney U tests were applied to discordant twin pairs, and Benjamini-Hochberg correction was used for multiple testing. After the reads were reprocessed by TCRdb, one entry was made per CDR3 protein sequence, with no DNA. The V and J calls and clone size are TCRdb's, not the authors'. This sample's records show about 420,000 distinct CDR3 sequences. Jointly, the top ten make up 2% to 2.5% of the sample.

Sequenced material: blood. The TCR originated in a human donor with ulcerative colitis or Crohn's disease, or a healthy co-twin of an affected twin (not recorded which).

CDR3 protein: CSAPLTYEQYF. Recombination joined TRBV20-1 with TRBJ2-7. The germline V gene (reference sequence) supplies CDR1 DFQATT and CDR2 SNEGSKA. The CDR3 holds 11 amino acids from the cysteine to the phenylalanine. Only the protein is available.